Below are 27 T cell receptor beta chains sequenced from a single sample in a study of blood T cell repertoires in COVID-19. Clones were read by immunoSEQ multiplex PCR, and TCRdb kept only the in-frame ones, dropping some. Of roughly 170,000 clones in the sample, roughly four fifths were seen once. Material for sequencing was peripheral blood. These receptors originate from a human donor in a cohort sampled during active COVID-19.

J is TRBJ2-7 and V is TRBV7-9, with a tentative D call TRBD2 (7 bases). CDR3 length: 14 residues. V dropped 8 bases and J dropped 3 bases, with 17 bases sitting between them. Germline CDR1 is SEHNR and CDR2 is FQNEAQ (reference sequence). The CDR3, as DNA: TGTGCCAGCGGGTGGGAGGGGGTGGACTACGAGCAGTACTTC. Translating it yields CASGWEGVDYEQYF.

V is TRBV11-2 and J is TRBJ1-6; D call uncertain. CDR3 size: 19 residues. CDR1 is SGHAT, CDR2 FQNNGV, per germline. V was clipped by 2 bases and J by 4 bases, with 21 bases between them. The CDR3 loop reads CASSLYLNPIEYYNSPLHF. CDR3 sequence (DNA): TGTGCCAGCAGCTTATATCTTAATCCAATTGAGTATTATAATTCACCCCTCCACTTT.

V is TRBV7-9 and J is TRBJ2-7; 12 bases align to TRBD1. V lost 1 base to trimming and J lost 2 bases; unmatched junction nucleotides: 6. Germline-derived CDR1 and CDR2 are SEHNR and FQNEAQ (reference sequence). The CDR3 has 17 residues. The CDR3 bases are TGTGCCAGCAGCTTAGGCGGGACAGGGGGCCTCACCTACGAGCAGTACTTC. Translation gives CASSLGGTGGLTYEQYF.

The chain couples TRBV19 to TRBJ1-4, with D tentatively TRBD1 (6 bases). CDR3 length equals 13 residues. Germline values: CDR1 LNHDA, CDR2 SQIVND (reference sequence). The V and J ends lost 6 bases and 5 bases respectively, with 10 bases between them. The CDR3 loop reads CASRRDKNEKLFF. CDR3 bases: TGTGCCAGTAGGAGGGACAAGAATGAAAAACTGTTTTTT.

J is TRBJ2-3 and V is TRBV6-5; no clear D gene. CDR1 is MNHEY, CDR2 SVGAGI, per germline. Trimming took off 11 bases at V and 0 bases at J, with 6 bases between the two ends. CDR3 length equals 11 residues. The CDR3 here is CASQSTDTQYF. The CDR3 DNA reads TGTGCCTCCCAGAGCACAGATACGCAGTATTTT.

The gene calls are TRBV10-3 and TRBJ1-5; a weak D match, TRBD1 (5 bases). V shed 0 bases and J shed 3 bases, with 9 bases lying between them. This CDR3 spans 15 amino acids. Germline V CDR1 and CDR2: ENHRY, SYGVKD. CDR3 protein: CAISESDRYNQPQHF. The CDR3 DNA reads TGTGCCATCAGTGAGTCAGACAGATACAATCAGCCCCAGCATTTT.

The chain combines TRBV11-2 with TRBJ2-1; D gene unclear. The CDR3 length is 14 residues. V was pared by 0 bases and J by 4 bases, with 7 bases between. The germline gives CDR1 SGHAT, CDR2 FQNNGV. The CDR3 sequence is CASSLDSVYNEQFF. The CDR3 DNA reads TGTGCCAGCAGCTTAGATTCCGTGTACAATGAGCAGTTCTTC.

V is TRBV5-1 and J is TRBJ1-2; tentative D call: TRBD1 (6 bases). The CDR3 contains 14 residues. Between the trimmed V and J ends, which lost 0 bases and 8 bases, there was a span of 14 bases. CDR1 and CDR2 (germline): SGHRS, YFSETQ. The CDR3 here is CASSLDRVEGGYTF. CDR3 DNA sequence: TGCGCCAGCAGCTTGGACAGGGTGGAAGGGGGCTACACCTTC.

The rearrangement joins TRBV27 to TRBJ1-2; D is perhaps TRBD1 (5 bases). The ends were cut back, 6 bases at V and 2 bases at J, with 10 bases in the middle. This CDR3 spans 13 amino acids. The germline gives CDR1 MNHEY, CDR2 SMNVEV (reference sequence). The CDR3 reads CASSHGGNYGYTF. CDR3 coding DNA: TGTGCCAGCAGCCACGGGGGAAACTATGGCTACACCTTC.

CDR3 protein: CASSQNELETQYF. In DNA, the CDR3 is TGCGCCAGCAGCCAAAATGAGCTTGAGACCCAGTACTTC. This chain uses TRBV4-1 with TRBJ2-5; D is unresolved. The CDR3 loop spans 13 amino acids. V lost 2 bases and J lost 5, with 9 bases in between. Per the germline V gene, CDR1 is MGHRA and CDR2 is YSYEKL.

The CDR3 protein is CASSDRGRGEKLFF. In DNA form, the CDR3 reads TGTGCCAGCAGCGACAGGGGCCGAGGGGAAAAACTGTTTTTT. The chain links TRBV6-1 to TRBJ1-4, with 8 positions matching TRBD1. The CDR3 has 14 residues. The V segment lost 6 bases and the J segment 8 bases; nucleotides outside the gene matches: 8. CDR1 and CDR2 (germline): MNHNS, SASEGT.

The chain recombines TRBV19 with TRBJ1-1; a possible D gene is TRBD1 (6 bases). This CDR3 has 16 residues. CDR1 and CDR2 from the germline V gene are LNHDA and SQIVND (reference sequence). The V and J ends lost 5 bases and 0 bases respectively, with 16 bases between them. DNA of the CDR3: TGTGCCAGTAGTTTGCTGGGGGCCGCCCTGAACACTGAAGCTTTCTTT. Its translation: CASSLLGAALNTEAFF.

Turning to this clone: A junction end diverges from the germline sequence, so it may reflect a read error. Other nucleotide sequences in the sample specify the same CDR3. The chain couples TRBV6-5 to TRBJ1-6; D is unresolved. The V gene's germline CDR1 is MNHEY and CDR2 SVGAGI. This CDR3 is built from 13 residues. CDR3 nucleotide sequence: TGTGCCAGCAGTTACAGCTCTAATTCGCCCCTCCACTTT. This codes for CASSYSSNSPLHF.

A remark on this clone: A read error may account for a junction end that differs from germline. The gene calls are TRBV20-1 and TRBJ1-1; D may be TRBD1 (6 bases). The CDR3 totals 12 residues. CDR1 is DFQATT and CDR2 is SNEGSKA in the germline V gene (reference sequence). DNA for the CDR3: TGCAGTGCTAGTCCCCGGGACACCGAAGCTTTCTTT. Protein: CSASPRDTEAFF.

CDR3 nucleotide sequence: TGTGCCAGCAGTTACTCGAGTGCAGGGAACTATGGCTACACCTTC. Amino acid sequence: CASSYSSAGNYGYTF. The V call is TRBV6-5, the J call TRBJ1-2; a weak D match, TRBD1 (5 bases). The CDR3 contains 15 residues. The germline gives CDR1 MNHEY, CDR2 SVGAGI. Trimming removed 0 bases at V and 2 bases at J, with 10 bases between.

The V and J genes are TRBV7-8 and TRBJ1-5, with D possibly being TRBD1 (5 bases). Trimming took 4 bases from V and 6 from J, leaving 13 bases between them. CDR3 size: 14 residues. CDR1 is SGHVS, CDR2 FQNEAQ, per germline. In nucleotides, the CDR3 is TGTGCCAGCAGCTCAAAGGGACTAGCTCAGCCCCAGCATTTT. This gives the protein CASSSKGLAQPQHF.

Comment on this clone: A read error may account for a junction end that differs from germline. The chain is built from TRBV7-9 and TRBJ1-3, with a possible D match to TRBD1 (6 bases). This CDR3 is built from 14 residues. Germline assignment: CDR1 SEHNR and CDR2 FQNEAQ (reference sequence). The CDR3 spells CASRFQGPGNTIYF. The CDR3 DNA reads as TGTGCCAGCCGATTCCAGGGGCCTGGGAACACCATATATTTT. Looking up the rest from reference TRBV7-9 and TRBJ1-3 gives the full variable domain: DTGVSQNPRHKITKRGQNVTFRCDPISEHNRLYWYRQTLGQGPEFLTYFQNEAQLEKSRLLSDRFSAERPKGSFSTLEIQRTEQGDSAMYLCASRFQGPGNTIYFGEGSWLTVV.

The V call is TRBV7-9, the J call TRBJ2-7; D call uncertain. Trimming took off 2 bases at V and 0 bases at J, with 8 bases between the two ends. Germline values: CDR1 SEHNR, CDR2 FQNEAQ (reference sequence). There are 14 residues in the CDR3. The CDR3: CASSLTLASYEQYF. For the CDR3, the DNA is TGTGCCAGCAGCTTAACCCTGGCCTCCTACGAGCAGTACTTC.

This chain uses TRBV9 with TRBJ2-1, with 13 bases matching TRBD2. Per the germline V gene, CDR1 is SGDLS and CDR2 is YYNGEE. The ends lost 0 bases at V and 10 bases at J; junction bases unmatched: 7. CDR3 length equals 16 residues. CDR3 sequence reads: CASSVAGTSGATEQFF. The CDR3 bases are TGTGCCAGCAGCGTAGCCGGGACTAGCGGGGCGACCGAGCAGTTCTTC.

This chain connects TRBV9 to TRBJ1-5; D perhaps matches TRBD1 (5 bases). The V gene lost 0 bases and the J gene lost 3 bases, with 10 bases spanning the gap. The CDR3 contains 15 residues. CDR1 is SGDLS and CDR2 is YYNGEE in the germline V gene. DNA for the CDR3: TGTGCCAGCAGCGTAGCGGGGGTCTCCAATCAGCCCCAGCATTTT. Its protein is CASSVAGVSNQPQHF.

The chain uses TRBV14 and TRBJ2-7, with 7 nucleotides matching TRBD1. The CDR3 runs to 19 residues. V gave up 4 bases and J gave up 6 bases; unmatched junction bases: 24. CDR1 SGHDN and CDR2 FVKESK come from the germline V gene. CDR3: CASSPPTLRGVGGRGEQYF. In nucleotides, the CDR3 is TGTGCCAGCAGCCCTCCAACCCTAAGGGGCGTAGGGGGCCGTGGCGAGCAGTACTTC.

J is TRBJ1-2 and V is TRBV2; TRBD1 matches at 9 bases. V lost 6 bases, J lost 8 bases, and 4 bases stayed unmatched. This CDR3 is built from 12 residues. Germline V gives CDR1 SNHLY, CDR2 FYNNEI. The CDR3 loop is CASRQGARGYTF. CDR3 nucleotide sequence: TGTGCCAGCAGACAGGGGGCGAGGGGCTACACCTTC.

The chain uses TRBV5-1 and TRBJ2-2, with D perhaps TRBD2 (7 bases). CDR1 is SGHRS and CDR2 is YFSETQ in the germline V gene. Deletions cut 5 bases from V and 2 bases from J, with 13 bases between. There are 15 residues in the CDR3. CDR3 nucleotides: TGCGCCAGCAGTCCTACGGGGGGCAACACCGGGGAGCTGTTTTTT. Its translation is CASSPTGGNTGELFF.

The chain carries TRBV6-6 and TRBJ2-7; 11 nucleotides line up with TRBD2. Germline CDR1 MNHNY, CDR2 SVGAGI (reference sequence). The CDR3 extends over 16 amino acids. The V gene end was trimmed by 2 bases and the J gene end by 4 bases; junction bases not matched to a gene: 7. CDR3 DNA sequence: TGTGCCAGCAGTTACCCCCCGGGACTAGCGGTTTACGAGCAGTACTTC. This sequence encodes CASSYPPGLAVYEQYF.

This clone was found once. The sample holds other DNA sequences that translate to the same CDR3. The chain combines TRBV5-1 with TRBJ1-1; unclear D gene. This CDR3 has 14 amino acids. Trimming left V 0 bases short and J 1 base short, with 7 bases between. Germline lookup yields CDR1 SGHRS and CDR2 YFSETQ. CDR3 bases: TGCGCCAGCAGCTTGGATGCGGGGAACACTGAAGCTTTCTTT. As protein: CASSLDAGNTEAFF.

The chain combines TRBV7-2 with TRBJ1-6; D gene ambiguous. Germline V gene data show CDR1 as SGHTA and CDR2 as FQGNSA. The CDR3 spans 14 residues. V was cut by 1 base and J by 8 bases, with 9 bases left in between. The DNA for the CDR3 is TGTGCCAGCAGCTTAGGACTCTCCGATTCACCCCTCCACTTT. Translation gives CASSLGLSDSPLHF.

V usage is TRBV6-5 and J usage is TRBJ2-1; the match to TRBD1 covers 7 bases. The junction had 10 bases not matched to a gene; V was cut back by 10 bases and J by 4 bases. The germline gives CDR1 MNHEY, CDR2 SVGAGI. The CDR3 has 14 residues. CDR3 sequence reads: CANSRDRYYNEQFF. The DNA for the CDR3 is TGTGCCAACTCACGGGACAGATATTACAATGAGCAGTTCTTC.